Listed below are T cell receptor beta chains from one sample, sequenced in a study of cytomegalovirus exposure and HLA in healthy donors. Clones were sequenced by immunoSEQ multiplex PCR, and TCRdb holds only the in-frame ones, with some missing. The data show more than 95,000 clones, roughly three fifths seen once. The sequenced sample was PBMCs. These receptors were obtained from a woman aged 40 to 50 in good health and CMV-seropositive. The CDR3 runs from the conserved cysteine through the conserved F or W. A D gene is named only where the DNA matches it firmly. Expanded clones are given a class, and other clones once, few, many or no size at all.

d_gene,abundance,v_gene,j_gene,CDR3aa,CDR3nt
TRBD1,.,TRBV5-1,TRBJ2-7,CASSLAATGDEQYF,TGCGCCAGCAGCTTGGCTGCGACAGGGGACGAGCAGTACTTC
.,.,TRBV5-6,TRBJ2-5,CASSFEETMRAQYF,TGTGCCAGCAGCTTTGAGGAAACGATGAGAGCCCAGTACTTC
TRBD1,.,TRBV7-9,TRBJ1-5,CASSLGDRINQPQHF,TGTGCCAGCAGCTTAGGGGACAGGATAAATCAGCCCCAGCATTTT
TRBD2,.,TRBV9,TRBJ2-5,CASSVSAGDETQYF,TGTGCCAGCAGCGTATCGGCGGGAGATGAGACCCAGTACTTC
.,.,TRBV2,TRBJ1-2,CASTSSGVSDGYTF,TGTGCCAGCACTTCAAGTGGTGTTTCGGATGGCTACACCTTC
.,.,TRBV28,TRBJ1-4,CASSLGREKLFF,TGTGCCAGCAGTTTGGGGAGGGAAAAACTGTTTTTT
.,few,TRBV7-2,TRBJ1-1,CASSLAQTEAFF,TGTGCCAGCAGCTTAGCACAGACTGAAGCTTTCTTT
.,.,TRBV30,TRBJ1-4,CAWRGRGLEKLFF,TGTGCCTGGAGGGGGAGGGGCCTGGAAAAACTGTTTTTT
TRBD2,.,TRBV7-3,TRBJ2-7,CASSLLGGGEQYF,TGTGCCAGCAGCTTGCTAGGCGGGGGCGAGCAGTACTTC
.,once,TRBV7-7,TRBJ2-1,CASSLNRDNEQFF,TGTGCCAGCAGCTTAAACCGCGACAATGAGCAGTTCTTC
.,few,TRBV29-1,TRBJ1-2,CSVEEGAGVYGYTF,TGCAGCGTTGAAGAAGGGGCAGGGGTCTATGGCTACACCTTC
TRBD1,.,TRBV7-9,TRBJ2-1,CASSLGLSGQDEQFF,TGTGCCAGCAGCTTAGGGCTCAGTGGACAGGATGAGCAGTTCTTC
TRBD1,.,TRBV7-9,TRBJ2-2,CASSLISQGTGELFF,TGTGCCAGCAGCTTGATCTCACAGGGGACCGGGGAGCTGTTTTTT
TRBD2,.,TRBV9,TRBJ2-3,CASSVAPSGIADTQYF,TGTGCCAGCAGCGTAGCCCCTAGCGGAATTGCAGATACGCAGTATTTT
TRBD2,.,TRBV18,TRBJ2-5,CASSNDGGGEETQYF,TGTGCCAGCTCAAATGACGGGGGGGGAGAAGAGACCCAGTACTTC
TRBD2,few,TRBV9,TRBJ2-3,CASSVVVSGSGDTQYF,TGTGCCAGCAGCGTAGTTGTTAGCGGGAGTGGAGATACGCAGTATTTT
TRBD1,.,TRBV2,TRBJ1-1,CASRDRGYTEAFF,TGTGCCAGCAGGGACAGGGGGTACACTGAAGCTTTCTTT
TRBD1,.,TRBV7-6,TRBJ1-5,CASSLGQGFISNQPQHF,TGTGCCAGCAGCTTGGGACAGGGTTTCATTAGCAATCAGCCCCAGCATTTT
.,.,TRBV5-1,TRBJ2-2,CASRSLADTGELFF,TGCGCCAGCAGGAGCCTAGCCGACACCGGGGAGCTGTTTTTT
TRBD2,.,TRBV10-1,TRBJ2-1,CASTRGVFDYSYNEQFF,TGCGCCAGCACCCGGGGGGTCTTCGACTACTCCTACAATGAGCAGTTCTTC
.,.,TRBV10-3,TRBJ1-2,CAISESLNYGYTF,TGTGCCATCAGTGAGTCCCTTAACTATGGCTACACCTTC
TRBD1,.,TRBV7-2,TRBJ1-5,CASSRRQGAGQPQHF,TGTGCCAGCAGCCGAAGACAGGGGGCAGGACAGCCCCAGCATTTT
.,.,TRBV4-1,TRBJ1-6,CASSQRQVDNSPLHF,TGCGCCAGCAGCCAACGACAGGTCGATAATTCACCCCTCCACTTT
TRBD2,.,TRBV2,TRBJ2-7,CASTKTGTSGISYEQYF,TGTGCCAGCACCAAGACCGGGACTAGCGGGATCTCCTACGAGCAGTACTTC
TRBD2,.,TRBV30,TRBJ2-2,CAWSSRVLTSGRTGELFF,TGTGCCTGGAGCTCACGGGTTTTGACTAGCGGGAGGACCGGGGAGCTGTTTTTT
TRBD2,.,TRBV9,TRBJ2-1,CASSEGTSEANEQFF,TGTGCCAGCAGTGAGGGGACTAGCGAGGCAAATGAGCAGTTCTTC
TRBD2,.,TRBV19,TRBJ2-7,CASSPGTSVSYEQYF,TGTGCCAGTAGCCCCGGGACTAGCGTTTCCTACGAGCAGTACTTC